This entry lists 13 T cell receptor beta chains sequenced from one sample in a study of PD-1 blockade in classical Hodgkin lymphoma. Method: immunoSEQ multiplex PCR; TCRdb's copy keeps in-frame clones and lacks some. The top ten hold just under 2% of the sample, which has fewer than 100,000 clones, roughly 91% seen once. Time point specified: cycle 4 day 1 (C4D1), after five to seven weeks of nivolumab. Each patient relapsed following autologous stem cell transplantation, and prior brentuximab vedotin exposure differed. Sequenced material: peripheral blood mononuclear cells (PBMCs), taken before the fourth cycle of nivolumab. All receptors derive from a human donor with classical Hodgkin lymphoma.

The CDR3 spells CASSTVGQGAWEQYF. As DNA, the CDR3 is TGTGCCAGTAGTACGGTGGGACAGGGGGCATGGGAGCAGTACTTC. The chain couples TRBV19 to TRBJ2-7; 12 nucleotides match TRBD1. The length of the CDR3 is 15 residues. CDR1 and CDR2 (germline): LNHDA, SQIVND (reference sequence). The junction had 8 bases not matched to a gene; V was cut back by 4 bases and J by 7 bases.

The chain uses TRBV10-3 and TRBJ2-2, with 7 bases matching TRBD2. This CDR3 has 12 residues. Looked up from germline, CDR1 is ENHRY and CDR2 is SYGVKD. In DNA form, the CDR3 reads TGTGCTTCCCTAGCGGACACCGGGGAGCTGTTTTTT. Protein sequence: CASLADTGELFF.

The chain uses TRBV6-6 and TRBJ2-1; D may be TRBD2 (6 bases). The CDR3 sequence is 14 residues long. V was cut by 4 bases and J by 10 bases, with 17 bases left in between. Germline V gives CDR1 MNHNY, CDR2 SVGAGI (reference sequence). The CDR3 here is CASSWAPGAREQFF. CDR3 bases: TGTGCCAGCAGTTGGGCTCCGGGAGCCAGGGAGCAGTTCTTC.

The chain recombines TRBV5-6 with TRBJ2-5; no clear D gene. The germline V gene encodes CDR1 SGHDT and CDR2 YYEEEE. V was cut by 1 base and J by 5 bases, with 9 bases left in between. The CDR3 extends over 13 amino acids. The CDR3, as DNA: TGTGCCAGCAGCTTGCAGTTTCGGGAGACCCAGTACTTC. This gives the protein CASSLQFRETQYF.

The chain couples TRBV29-1 to TRBJ1-1; D not certain. Deletions cut 4 bases from V and 0 bases from J, with 9 bases between. This CDR3 spans 13 amino acids. Germline V gene sequence: CDR1 SQVTM, CDR2 ANQGSEA. The CDR3 coding sequence is TGCAGCGTTGCTTCGGCCATGAACACTGAAGCTTTCTTT. Protein sequence: CSVASAMNTEAFF.

CDR3 protein: CASSLGLNGEQYF. CDR3 DNA sequence: TGTGCCAGCAGTTTAGGACTCAACGGCGAGCAGTACTTC. This chain joins TRBV27 and TRBJ2-7; D possibly corresponds to TRBD2 (5 bases). Trimming shortened V by 2 bases and J by 6 bases, and 11 bases separated the two germline ends. CDR3 length equals 13 residues. The V gene's germline CDR1 is MNHEY and CDR2 SMNVEV (reference sequence).

The gene calls are TRBV6-5 and TRBJ2-7, with a tentative D call TRBD1 (7 bases). Trimming removed 5 bases at V and 6 bases at J, with 17 bases between. Germline V gene sequence: CDR1 MNHEY, CDR2 SVGAGI. This CDR3 is 14 amino acids long. The chain's CDR3 is CASSIIQGGGEQYF. The CDR3 DNA reads TGTGCCAGCAGTATCATCCAGGGGGGAGGCGAGCAGTACTTC.

This chain links TRBV7-9 with TRBJ2-1; 10 bases line up with TRBD2. The germline V gene has CDR1 SEHNR and CDR2 FQNEAQ (reference sequence). CDR3 length: 15 amino acids. V lost 5 bases and J lost 8; bases outside the gene matches: 9. DNA for the CDR3: TGTGCCAGCAGCCGAAAAGCGGGAGGGCCAGATGAGCAGTTCTTC. This translates into CASSRKAGGPDEQFF.

The chain combines TRBV27 with TRBJ2-5; TRBD2 aligns across 8 bases. J gave up 2 bases and V 3 bases, and 8 bases lay outside the gene matches. Germline V lookup: CDR1 MNHEY, CDR2 SMNVEV (reference sequence). The length of the CDR3 is 16 residues. In DNA, the CDR3 is TGTGCCAGCAGTTTGACGGGAGGGCCGAGGCAAGAGACCCAGTACTTC. Translation: CASSLTGGPRQETQYF.

The chain combines TRBV19 with TRBJ2-3, with 10 bases fitting TRBD2. Germline-derived CDR1 and CDR2 are LNHDA and SQIVND (reference sequence). The V and J ends lost 5 bases and 2 bases, in that order; junction bases with no gene match: 13. This CDR3 is built from 18 residues. CDR3 protein: CASSPDRLAGAFTDTQYF. CDR3 bases: TGTGCCAGTAGTCCGGACAGGCTAGCGGGGGCCTTCACAGATACGCAGTATTTT.

The V call is TRBV27, the J call TRBJ2-7, with 13 nucleotides matching TRBD2. V lost 3 bases and J lost 3; bases outside the gene matches: 14. This CDR3 is 19 amino acids long. Germline V CDR1 and CDR2: MNHEY, SMNVEV (reference sequence). The CDR3: CASSFKAGTSGTGIYEQYF. The CDR3 DNA sequence: TGTGCCAGCAGTTTCAAAGCCGGGACTAGCGGGACCGGGATCTACGAGCAGTACTTC.

This rearrangement joins TRBV27 to TRBJ1-5; a possible D gene is TRBD1 (5 bases). This CDR3 spans 15 amino acids. The germline V gene has CDR1 MNHEY and CDR2 SMNVEV (reference sequence). The V end was cut by 0 bases, the J end by 5 bases, with 11 bases between. In DNA, the CDR3 is TGTGCCAGCAGTTTATCGGGGACCGCCGATCAGCCCCAGCATTTT. Translated, it gives CASSLSGTADQPQHF.

The J gene is TRBJ2-2, the V gene TRBV12-5, with a possible D match to TRBD1 (5 bases). Per germline, CDR1 LGHNT and CDR2 FRNRAP. V was shortened by 0 bases and J by 6 bases, with 11 bases between the two germline ends. This CDR3 has 15 amino acids. Written as DNA, the CDR3 is TGTGCTAGTGGTTTGGTACCAGGGCGGTCCGGGGAGCTGTTTTTT. Translation gives CASGLVPGRSGELFF.